A single sample is the source of the 3 T cell receptor beta chains below, sequenced in a study of shared clonotypes between healthy human individuals. The assay was immunoSEQ multiplex PCR, and TCRdb's table has in-frame clones only and misses some. The profile covers millions of clones, with approximately 90% appearing a single time and 0.11% to 0.15% taken by the ten largest. Sequenced input: naive CD4+ T cells sorted from blood. The sample's subset: CD45RA+ positively selected. Every receptor here comes from a man between 18 and 35 years old in good health.

CDR3 residues: CASSRIQGTTYNSPLHF. The DNA for the CDR3 is TGTGCCAGCAGCCGAATCCAGGGGACCACCTATAATTCACCCCTCCACTTT. The chain is built from TRBV27 and TRBJ1-6, with D possibly being TRBD1 (6 bases). The ends were cut back, 6 bases at V and 2 bases at J, with 17 bases in the middle. The CDR3 contains 17 residues. The V gene's germline CDR1 is MNHEY and CDR2 SMNVEV (reference sequence).

The chain is built from TRBV10-3 and TRBJ1-5; no clear D. This CDR3 has 14 amino acids. Trimming cost V 6 bases and J 3 bases, with 12 bases left between them. Looked up from germline, CDR1 is ENHRY and CDR2 is SYGVKD. CDR3 DNA: TGTGCCATCAGCCCAGCGGTAAACAATCAGCCCCAGCATTTT. Translating gives CAISPAVNNQPQHF.

This clone was found once. Other DNA sequences in this sample translate to the same CDR3. The chain has TRBV7-2 and TRBJ2-3; D not certain. Looked up from germline, CDR1 is SGHTA and CDR2 is FQGNSA. V lost 1 base, J lost 6 bases, and 5 bases lay in between. This CDR3 has 12 amino acids. Here the CDR3 reads CASSLVGDTQYF. CDR3 DNA sequence: TGTGCCAGCAGCTTAGTTGGGGATACGCAGTATTTT.